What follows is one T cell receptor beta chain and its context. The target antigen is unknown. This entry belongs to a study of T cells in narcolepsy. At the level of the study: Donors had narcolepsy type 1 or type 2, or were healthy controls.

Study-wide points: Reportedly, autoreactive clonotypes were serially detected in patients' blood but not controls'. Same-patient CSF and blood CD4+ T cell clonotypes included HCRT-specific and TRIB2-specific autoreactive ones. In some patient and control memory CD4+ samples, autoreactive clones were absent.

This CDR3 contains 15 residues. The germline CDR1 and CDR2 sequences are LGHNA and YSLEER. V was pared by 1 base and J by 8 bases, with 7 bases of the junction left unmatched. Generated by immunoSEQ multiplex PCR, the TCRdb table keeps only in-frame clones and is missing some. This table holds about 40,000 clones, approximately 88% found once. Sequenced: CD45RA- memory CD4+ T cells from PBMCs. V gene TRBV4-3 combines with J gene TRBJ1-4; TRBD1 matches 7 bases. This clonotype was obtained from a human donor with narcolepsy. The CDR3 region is CASSQGRDSSEKLFF. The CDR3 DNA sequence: TGCGCCAGCAGCCAAGGCCGGGACAGCTCAGAAAAACTGTTTTTT.